This TCR beta chain is drawn from a study of T cell changes during pregnancy in multiple sclerosis (dated by TCRdb to the late 2010s). About the full investigation: Changes in the T cell repertoire over the course of pregnancy were examined in this study in women with multiple sclerosis.

Concerning this clone: The antigen it recognizes is unknown. Base-call qualities are not available, and no considerably larger clone is one nucleotide away.

The CDR3 sequence holds 12 residues, the cysteine and phenylalanine included. The only DNA kept is the CDR3, 36 bases in frame from the first base. Germline trimming: 9 bases from V, 6 bases from J; junction bases outside gene matches: 5. CDR1 and CDR2, looked up from the germline V gene (reference sequence), are MNHEY and SMNVEV. The library was obtained by the immunoSEQ multiplex PCR assay. TCRdb mirrors the immuneACCESS table, restricted to in-frame sequences. Some clones are absent from its copies; in checked studies, under half trace to an unresolved V gene, and the reason for the others is unknown. In this sample the table shows 30,000 to 45,000 clones, 92% of which occur a single time. The leading ten clones occupy approximately 26% of the sample.

This TCR came from a female donor with multiple sclerosis, enrolled in a pregnancy study. This chain is built from TRBV27 and TRBJ2-1, with 7 junctional bases fitting TRBD1. The sequencing used CD8+ T cells from peripheral blood mononuclear cells, collected before pregnancy. At the DNA level, the sequence is TGTGCCAGTTCAGGGGGTCGCAATGAGCAGTTCTTC. It translates to CASSGGRNEQFF.